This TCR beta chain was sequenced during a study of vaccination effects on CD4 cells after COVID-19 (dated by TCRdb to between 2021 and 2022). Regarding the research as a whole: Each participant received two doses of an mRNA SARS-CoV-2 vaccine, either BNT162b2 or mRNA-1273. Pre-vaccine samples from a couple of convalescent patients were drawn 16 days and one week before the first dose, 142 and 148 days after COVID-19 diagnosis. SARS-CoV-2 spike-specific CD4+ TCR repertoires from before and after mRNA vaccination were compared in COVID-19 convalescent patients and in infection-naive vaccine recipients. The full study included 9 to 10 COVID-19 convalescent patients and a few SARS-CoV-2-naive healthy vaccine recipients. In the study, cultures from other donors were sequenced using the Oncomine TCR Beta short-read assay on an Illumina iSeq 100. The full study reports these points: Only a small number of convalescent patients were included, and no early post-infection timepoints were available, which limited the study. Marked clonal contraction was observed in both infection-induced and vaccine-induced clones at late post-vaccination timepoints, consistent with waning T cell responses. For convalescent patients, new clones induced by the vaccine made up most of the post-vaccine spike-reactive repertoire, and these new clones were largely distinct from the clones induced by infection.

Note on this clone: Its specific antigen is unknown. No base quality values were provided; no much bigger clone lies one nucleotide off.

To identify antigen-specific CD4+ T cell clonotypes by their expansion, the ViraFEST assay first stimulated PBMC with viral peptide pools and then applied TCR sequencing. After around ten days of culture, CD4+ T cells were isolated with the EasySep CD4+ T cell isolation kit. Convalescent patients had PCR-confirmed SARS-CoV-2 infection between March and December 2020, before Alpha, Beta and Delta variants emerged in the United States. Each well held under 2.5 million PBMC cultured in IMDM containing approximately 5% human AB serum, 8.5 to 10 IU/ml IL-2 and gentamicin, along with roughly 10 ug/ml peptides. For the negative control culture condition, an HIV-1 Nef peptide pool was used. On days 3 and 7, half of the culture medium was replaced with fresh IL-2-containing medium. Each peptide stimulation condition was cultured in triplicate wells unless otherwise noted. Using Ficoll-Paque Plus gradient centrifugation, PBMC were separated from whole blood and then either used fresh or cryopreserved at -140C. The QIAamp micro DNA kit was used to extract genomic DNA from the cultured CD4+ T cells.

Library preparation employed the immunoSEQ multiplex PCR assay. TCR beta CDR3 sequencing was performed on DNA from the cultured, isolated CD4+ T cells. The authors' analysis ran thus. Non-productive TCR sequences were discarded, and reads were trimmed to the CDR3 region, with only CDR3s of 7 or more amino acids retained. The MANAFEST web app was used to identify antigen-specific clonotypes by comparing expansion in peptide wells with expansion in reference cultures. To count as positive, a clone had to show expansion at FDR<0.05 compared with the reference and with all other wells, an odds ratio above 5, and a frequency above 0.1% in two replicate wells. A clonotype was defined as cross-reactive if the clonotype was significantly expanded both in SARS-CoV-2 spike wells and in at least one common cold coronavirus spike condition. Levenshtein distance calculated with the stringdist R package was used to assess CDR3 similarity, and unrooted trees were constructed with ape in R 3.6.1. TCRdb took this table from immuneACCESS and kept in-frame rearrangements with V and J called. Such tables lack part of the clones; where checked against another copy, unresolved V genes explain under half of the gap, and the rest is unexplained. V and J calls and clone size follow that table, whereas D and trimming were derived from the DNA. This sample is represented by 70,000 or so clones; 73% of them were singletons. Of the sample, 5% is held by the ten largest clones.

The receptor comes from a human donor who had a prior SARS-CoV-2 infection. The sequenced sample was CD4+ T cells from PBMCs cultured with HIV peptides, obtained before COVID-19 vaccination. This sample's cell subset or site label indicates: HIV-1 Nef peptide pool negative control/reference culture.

The CDR3 amino acid sequence is: CASSFAVEETQYF. The nucleotides are TGCGCCAGCAGCTTTGCGGTCGAGGAGACCCAGTACTTC. Recombination joined TRBV5-1 with TRBJ2-5; the D segment cannot be called with confidence. Trimming takes 2 bases from V and 5 bases from J, and the germline ends sit 10 bases apart. The cysteine opens and the phenylalanine closes a CDR3 of 13 amino acids. The sequence is cut down to CDR3 DNA, 39 bases in frame from base 1. The germline V gene encodes CDR1 SGHRS and CDR2 YFSETQ.